The present T cell receptor (beta chain) was sequenced within a study of prognosis after radiotherapy for stage I lung cancer (dated by TCRdb to the early 2020s). For the wider study: Between early 2018 and early 2019, roughly 19 patients with stage I NSCLC were enrolled in Nanjing, China. The patients included around 13 who had newly diagnosed primary stage I lung tumors, along with about 5 others who had oligometastatic NSCLC after their primary tumor had been surgically resected. Using image-guided IMRT or VMAT, SBRT was delivered in 3 to 5 fractions at a biologically effective dose of at least 100 Gy. Peripheral blood TCR beta repertoires were profiled in stage I NSCLC patients before and after stereotactic body radiotherapy, and the repertoires were related to distant failure. All patients were considered medically inoperable, owing to comorbidities in approximately 13 and refusal of surgery in seven or eight. In every patient, SBRT was given without any concurrent therapy. After SBRT, distant metastases developed in about 20% of the 19 patients at a median of around 7 months, while the remaining 15 patients had no significant progression. The cohort included about 12 men and 5 or 6 women, with a median age of around 70 years and a range of about 53 to 90 years. Some 13 patients had adenocarcinoma and over five had squamous cell carcinoma as the tumor histology. For each of the approximately 19 patients, one blood sample was taken before SBRT and one after, so the study sequenced around 40 samples in total. Results and caveats for the whole study, not just this receptor: Unique TCR clone counts fell after SBRT (median about 9,800 before versus several thousand after; Wilcoxon paired P=0.011). The small cohort and short follow-up limited the study, so independent validation of the findings is needed. Whether the expanded TCR clones were tumor-specific was not determined. No adjustment for multiple comparisons was applied to any of the reported P values. TRBV and TRBJ usage frequencies reportedly varied with metastasis status, involving two V genes at baseline and roughly 9 V and two J genes after SBRT. Post-SBRT Shannon entropy and its change from baseline were lower in patients who developed distant metastases; baseline Shannon entropy was not associated with metastases.

CDR1 and CDR2 are read off the germline V gene as KGHDR and SFDVKD. V loses 3 bases at its end and J loses 0 bases; junction bases beyond the gene matches: 4. The CDR3 sequence holds 16 residues, the cysteine and phenylalanine included. This entry keeps only the CDR3 DNA: 48 bases, framed from base 1. No patient had a history of other malignancies or prior chemotherapy or radiotherapy, and all had node-negative disease on CT and PET/CT. At each of the two time points, roughly 6.5 milliliters of peripheral venous blood were collected into EDTA tubes. PBMCs were isolated by Ficoll-Paque Plus density-gradient centrifugation. Samples were stored at -80°C immediately after collection until analysis. Two rounds of multiplex PCR were performed to amplify the TCR beta CDR3 region from genomic DNA. The first PCR round used primers specific to each TRBV and TRBJ gene, with sequences filed in Chinese patent CN105087789A. Universal primers were used in the second PCR round. The Roche High Pure PCR Template Preparation Kit was used to extract genomic DNA from frozen PBMCs. The libraries underwent paired-end sequencing with 151 bp reads on an Illumina HiSeq 3000. In the source study's methods: CutAdapt was used to discard raw reads that did not contain the multiplex PCR primer sequences. High-quality paired reads were merged into contigs with PEAR. By alignment to reference sequences, MiXCR assigned TRB V, D and J gene segments to each contig. To remove sequencing errors, CDR3 sequences were clustered according to base quality and sequence similarity. Shannon entropy, normalized by the natural log of the productive TCR sequence number, served as the measure of diversity. Clonality was defined as one minus Shannon entropy divided by the natural log of the number of unique clonotypes. The Youden index of ROC curves was used to select progression-free survival cut-offs for repertoire metrics, and analyses were performed in R 3.5.3. The raw public reads went through TCRdb reprocessing: fastp at Q25, MiXCR clone calling, in-frame beta chains kept. Rows are combined by CDR3 protein, so each entry shows the most common genes and DNA. TCRdb's processing, not the authors', yielded these V and J calls. The sample includes tens of thousands of distinct CDR3 sequences, with over 30% observed a single time. The leading ten clones occupy 9.2% of the sample.

This clonotype was seen repeatedly, ten times or more. Which antigen it targets is not known. Per-nucleotide qualities are absent, and no much larger clonotype sits a single base away. Material: PBMCs, obtained before or after stereotactic body radiation therapy (not recorded which). The receptor chain draws on TRBV24-1 and TRBJ2-1, with 7 bases in between that match TRBD2. The TCR originated in a donor aged 50 or older with non-small cell lung cancer. CDR3 region: CATSDPSGGSYNEQFF. Read as DNA, the sequence is TGTGCCACCAGTGATCCCTCGGGAGGCTCCTACAATGAGCAGTTCTTC.